The subject of this entry is one TCR beta chain. Its antigen is still unknown. Since a much larger clone is just one base distant, this may be a read error. The data stem from a study of tumor-infiltrating lymphocytes in primary liver carcinoma. As for the study in general: Each of the growths was stage T1-T3 N0M0, extending roughly 4.2 to 10 cm across. Whole-study findings and limits: No comparison of CD4+ and CD8+ repertoires was made, since the samples were bulk unsorted.

Germline DNA was also extracted, and blood RNA derived from unsorted whole blood. Collected before surgery were roughly 4 milliliters of peripheral blood. TCR beta cDNA was reverse-transcribed from about 500 ng of total RNA. The reaction used a constant-region primer and ProtoScript II reverse transcriptase. Slightly modified ARM-PCR with three nested multiplex PCR rounds yielded TCR beta libraries. PCR rounds one and two used TRBV1-TRBV30 forward primers with a C-beta reverse primer for 10 cycles each. A single record per CDR3 protein comes from TCRdb applying MiXCR to the multiplex PCR reads. The sample contains 330,000 or so distinct CDR3 sequences, approximately 65% of which appear only once. V shed 7 bases and J shed 3 bases, with 7 bases lying between them. CDR3 size: 12 residues. From germline, CDR1 is SEHNR and CDR2 FQNEAQ (reference sequence).

The chain combines TRBV7-9 with TRBJ1-5; no reliable D call. The clonotype was recovered from a middle-aged man with primary liver carcinoma and hepatitis B virus infection. The sample comprised peripheral blood. CDR3 amino acids: CASNWDNQPQHF. CDR3 in DNA: TGTGCCAGCAATTGGGACAATCAGCCCCAGCATTTT.